This TCR beta chain was sequenced during a study of T cells expressing NK-cell markers. Turning to the study itself: Repertoire data for TCR beta were derived from sorted T cells (CD3+CD56+NKG2C+, CD3+CD56+NKG2C- and CD3+CD56-NKG2C+).

General observations from the study: There were a handful of donors in whom these clonotypes also led the CD3+CD56-NKG2C+ fraction. NKG2C+ dominant clonotypes from a handful of donors made up roughly 1.0-7.0% of CD8+ T cells.

Template switching by 5'RACE with UMIs generated the TCR beta cDNA. TCRdb reanalyzed the 5' RACE reads and collapses them to one entry per CDR3 protein, without DNA. Here the sample table reports about 150,000 distinct CDR3 sequences. Worth noting for this clonotype: Its antigen is not identified.

Per the germline V gene, CDR1 is KGHSH and CDR2 is LQKENI. This CDR3 has 15 amino acids. The genes are TRBV18 and TRBJ1-6. The sequencing input was blood T cells: a sorted CD56 or NKG2C T cell subset, CD4+ or CD8+ T cells, or bulk PBMC T cells (not recorded which). This TCR was recovered from a man aged 18-69 years in good health. CDR3 amino acids: CASSRRGSYNSPLHF.